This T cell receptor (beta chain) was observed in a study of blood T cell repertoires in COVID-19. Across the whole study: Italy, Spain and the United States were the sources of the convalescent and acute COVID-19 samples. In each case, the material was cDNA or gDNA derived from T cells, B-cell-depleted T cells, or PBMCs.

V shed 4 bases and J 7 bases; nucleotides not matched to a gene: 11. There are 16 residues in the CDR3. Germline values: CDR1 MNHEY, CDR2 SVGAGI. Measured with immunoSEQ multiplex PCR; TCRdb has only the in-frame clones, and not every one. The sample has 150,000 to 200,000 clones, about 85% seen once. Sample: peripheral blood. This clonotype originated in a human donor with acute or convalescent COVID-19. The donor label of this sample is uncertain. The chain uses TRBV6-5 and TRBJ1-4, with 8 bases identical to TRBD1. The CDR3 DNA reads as TGTGCCAGCAGTTTTAGCCGGACAGGGAGAACTGAAAAACTGTTTTTT. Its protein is CASSFSRTGRTEKLFF.